One sample yielded the 25 T cell receptor beta chains listed below, sequenced in a study of radiation and T cells in renal cell carcinoma. The sample's treatment: 15 Gy SBRT to primary tumor, nephrectomy 4 weeks later. The method was immunoSEQ multiplex PCR; TCRdb's version includes in-frame clones alone and lacks a portion of them. The sample lists approximately 10,000 clones; almost 65% were seen once. Sequences were derived from tumor tissue, sampled from a patient whose treatment included radiotherapy and nephrectomy. The receptors here all came from a woman in her 50s with renal cell carcinoma.

The chain recombines TRBV19 with TRBJ2-3; D uncertain. The length of the CDR3 is 14 residues. Germline V gene lookup returns CDR1 LNHDA and CDR2 SQIVND (reference sequence). Between the trimmed V and J ends, which lost 3 bases and 2 bases, there was a span of 9 bases. CDR3 loop: CASSISTNTDTQYF. The CDR3 DNA sequence: TGTGCCAGTAGTATTTCCACAAACACAGATACGCAGTATTTT.

The rearrangement uses TRBV5-1 and TRBJ1-2; D is undetermined. Germline CDR1 and CDR2: SGHRS and YFSETQ. Trimming removed 5 bases at V and 1 base at J, with 6 bases between. The CDR3 totals 12 residues. CDR3 sequence reads: CASRGVNYGYTF. CDR3 coding DNA: TGCGCCAGCAGAGGCGTTAACTATGGCTACACCTTC.

This clone has just a few counts. CDR3 amino acids: CARSTGQFMNTEAFF. The CDR3 bases are TGTGCCAGAAGCACTGGACAGTTCATGAACACTGAAGCTTTCTTT. This sequence joins TRBV7-5 and TRBJ1-1; TRBD1 was called by the table and not checked on the DNA. TRBV7-5 is a pseudogene. The length of the CDR3 is 15 residues.

This clone was counted between two and nine times. The chain links TRBV7-9 to TRBJ1-2; no reliable D call. This CDR3 comprises 13 residues. Germline V gene sequence: CDR1 SEHNR, CDR2 FQNEAQ (reference sequence). The V end was cut by 10 bases, the J end by 4 bases, with 16 bases between. CDR3 loop: CATLTPGGYGYTF. In DNA form, the CDR3 reads TGTGCCACCCTCACCCCGGGTGGCTATGGCTACACCTTC.

There are a few counts of this clone. This chain uses TRBV30 with TRBJ1-3; D uncertain. The V end was cut by 2 bases, the J end by 11 bases, with 10 bases between. Per germline, CDR1 GTSNPN and CDR2 SVGIG (reference sequence). The CDR3 length is 11 residues. The CDR3 DNA reads as TGTGCCTGGAGTACCCCAGGACCCATATATTTT. Amino acid sequence: CAWSTPGPIYF. The whole variable domain, filled in from reference TRBV30 and TRBJ1-3, reads SQTIHQWPATLVQPVGSPLSLECTVEGTSNPNLYWYRQAAGRGLQLLFYSVGIGQISSEVPQNLSASRPQDRQFILSSKKLLLSDSGFYLCAWSTPGPIYFGEGSWLTVV.

The chain links TRBV6-6 to TRBJ2-7; D gene uncertain. Deletions cut 6 bases from V and 4 bases from J, with 10 bases between. Per the germline V gene, CDR1 is MNHNY and CDR2 is SVGAGI (reference sequence). This CDR3 is 12 amino acids long. This chain's CDR3 is CASSNARYEQYF. CDR3 sequence (DNA): TGTGCCAGCAGCAATGCTAGGTACGAGCAGTACTTC.

This clone was counted between two and nine times. J is TRBJ1-5 and V is TRBV5-6; 7 nucleotides align to TRBD1. CDR1 SGHDT and CDR2 YYEEEE come from the germline V gene. V lost 4 bases and J lost 7; bases outside the gene matches: 11. The CDR3 has 15 amino acids. CDR3 residues: CASSVLQGPGQPQHF. CDR3 nucleotides: TGTGCCAGCAGCGTTTTACAGGGGCCGGGGCAGCCCCAGCATTTT.

This chain uses TRBV5-1 with TRBJ2-7; D possibly corresponds to TRBD1 (6 bases). The V end was cut by 4 bases, the J end by 6 bases, with 17 bases between. The CDR3 loop spans 14 amino acids. Germline V gene data show CDR1 as SGHRS and CDR2 as YFSETQ. The CDR3 reads CASSAKTGSTEQYF. The CDR3 nucleotides are TGCGCCAGCAGCGCCAAAACAGGGTCGACCGAGCAGTACTTC.

The chain uses TRBV28 and TRBJ1-2, with D hard to call. The CDR3 has 14 residues. Trimming took 3 bases from V and 8 from J, leaving 16 bases between them. Germline V CDR1 and CDR2: MDHEN, SYDVKM. CDR3: CASSFSQEVFGYTF. The CDR3 nucleotides are TGTGCCAGCAGTTTTTCTCAGGAAGTCTTCGGCTACACCTTC.

The chain joins TRBV6-1 to TRBJ1-5; 9 bases agree with TRBD1. Germline V gene data show CDR1 as MNHNS and CDR2 as SASEGT. V was clipped by 4 bases and J by 1 base; unmatched bases: 8. CDR3 size: 17 residues. The CDR3: CASSVYRGRISNQPQHF. The CDR3 DNA sequence: TGTGCCAGCAGTGTTTACAGGGGGCGCATAAGCAATCAGCCCCAGCATTTT.

The CDR3 sequence: CASSPSGPGGGYNEQFF. CDR3 bases: TGTGCCAGCTCACCATCAGGCCCAGGAGGGGGCTACAATGAGCAGTTCTTC. The rearrangement uses TRBV18 and TRBJ2-1; D possibly uses TRBD1 or TRBD2 (6 bases each). Trimming pared 2 bases from V and 3 bases from J, leaving 17 bases between. Germline V gene lookup returns CDR1 KGHSH and CDR2 LQKENI. The CDR3 runs to 17 residues.

The table lists this clone with a few counts. The gene calls are TRBV4-3 and TRBJ1-3, with D hard to call. Germline CDR1 LGHNA, CDR2 YSLEER. Trimming shortened V by 0 bases and J by 3 bases, and 0 bases separated the two germline ends. The CDR3 covers 12 residues. The CDR3 DNA sequence: TGCGCCAGCAGCCAAGATGGAAACACCATATATTTT. It codes for CASSQDGNTIYF.

This chain links TRBV7-8 with TRBJ2-7; D ambiguous. The CDR3 loop spans 15 amino acids. CDR1 is SGHVS, CDR2 FQNEAQ, per germline. Trimming removed 4 bases from V and 7 bases from J, with 20 bases in between. CDR3 residues: CASSWDNTGAREQYF. In DNA, the CDR3 is TGTGCCAGCAGCTGGGATAACACCGGCGCACGAGAGCAGTACTTC. The whole variable domain, remainder taken from reference TRBV7-8 and TRBJ2-7, is GAGVSQSPRYKVAKRGQDVALRCDPISGHVSLFWYQQALGQGPEFLTYFQNEAQLDKSGLPSDRFFAERPEGSVSTLKIQRTQQEDSAVYLCASSWDNTGAREQYFGPGTRLTVT.

By its share, this clone is large. The V call is TRBV28, the J call TRBJ1-5; the match to TRBD1 covers 7 bases. CDR1 and CDR2 (germline): MDHEN, SYDVKM. The J segment lost 5 bases and the V segment lost 5 bases, leaving 0 bases of the junction unmatched. The CDR3 contains 12 residues. The CDR3 region is CASSTGDQPQHF. The CDR3 DNA reads TGTGCCAGCAGTACAGGGGATCAGCCCCAGCATTTT.

By share of the sample, this clone is large. The V call is TRBV4-3, the J call TRBJ2-4; D ambiguous. V was pared by 0 bases and J by 0 bases, with 12 bases between. The CDR3 is made up of 17 amino acids. Germline V gives CDR1 LGHNA, CDR2 YSLEER. In nucleotides, the CDR3 is TGCGCCAGCAGCCAAGAGGATGGAGCGTTAGCCAAAAACATTCAGTACTTC. The encoded protein is CASSQEDGALAKNIQYF.

The chain links TRBV5-1 to TRBJ2-3; the D is unclear. V shed 6 bases and J shed 3 bases, with 14 bases lying between them. Germline-derived CDR1 and CDR2 are SGHRS and YFSETQ. The CDR3 spans 14 residues. The CDR3 coding sequence is TGCGCCAGCAATGAAGCCGTTCATACAGATACGCAGTATTTT. Translating it yields CASNEAVHTDTQYF.

The chain couples TRBV4-3 to TRBJ1-1; no reliable D call. The germline V gene encodes CDR1 LGHNA and CDR2 YSLEER. Trimming removed 1 base at V and 4 bases at J, with 19 bases between. The CDR3 is 17 amino acids. DNA for the CDR3: TGCGCCAGCAGCCAAGTAATTTTTGGGCTTTCCGGCACTGAAGCTTTCTTT. Residues: CASSQVIFGLSGTEAFF.

The sample holds a few counts of this clone. V and J are TRBV9 and TRBJ2-1; the D gene could be TRBD1 or TRBD2 (6 bases each). V lost 4 bases and J lost 7, with 15 bases in between. The CDR3 runs 14 residues. Per the germline V gene, CDR1 is SGDLS and CDR2 is YYNGEE. The CDR3 nucleotides read TGTGCCAGCAGCCCTCAAAGGGGGAGGAATGAGCAGTTCTTC. Translated, it gives CASSPQRGRNEQFF.

The chain's CDR3 is CASSFWGQGDYEQYF. CDR3 sequence (DNA): TGTGCCAGCAGTTTCTGGGGACAGGGGGACTACGAGCAGTACTTC. V gene TRBV27 combines with J gene TRBJ2-7; 11 positions agree with TRBD1. Per the germline V gene, CDR1 is MNHEY and CDR2 is SMNVEV (reference sequence). The CDR3 is made up of 15 amino acids. V gave up 3 bases and J gave up 3 bases; unmatched junction bases: 4.

The chain has TRBV15 and TRBJ2-1; no firm D call. Trimming pared 6 bases from V and 7 bases from J, leaving 10 bases between. Looked up from germline, CDR1 is LNHNV and CDR2 is YYDKDF (reference sequence). The CDR3 runs 12 residues. The CDR3 bases are TGTGCCACCAGGATTGACATGAATGAGCAGTTCTTC. Its protein is CATRIDMNEQFF. Full variable domain (outside the CDR3, taken from reference TRBV15 and TRBJ2-1): DAMVIQNPRYQVTQFGKPVTLSCSQTLNHNVMYWYQQKSSQAPKLLFHYYDKDFNNEADTPDNFQSRRPNTSFCFLDIRSPGLGDTAMYLCATRIDMNEQFFGPGTRLTVL.

This chain uses TRBV7-9 with TRBJ1-2; 8 bases align to TRBD1. CDR3 size: 16 residues. Germline V gene sequence: CDR1 SEHNR, CDR2 FQNEAQ (reference sequence). Losses at the gene ends were 4 bases for V and 4 bases for J; bases not matched to a gene: 11. The CDR3 loop reads CASSSGQGNFRYGYTF. The CDR3 DNA reads as TGTGCCAGCAGCTCCGGACAGGGTAATTTTCGCTATGGCTACACCTTC.

The genes are TRBV28 and TRBJ2-2, with 7 bases identical to TRBD1. CDR1 and CDR2 from the germline V gene are MDHEN and SYDVKM. CDR3 length: 14 amino acids. The V gene end was trimmed by 5 bases and the J gene end by 5 bases; junction bases not matched to a gene: 5. The CDR3 DNA follows: TGTGCCAGCAGTCGACAGGGAAGAACCGGGGAGCTGTTTTTT. Protein product: CASSRQGRTGELFF. Full variable domain (missing parts from reference TRBV28 and TRBJ2-2): DVKVTQSSRYLVKRTGEKVFLECVQDMDHENMFWYRQDPGLGLRLIYFSYDVKMKEKGDIPEGYSVSREKKERFSLILESASTNQTSMYLCASSRQGRTGELFFGEGSRLTVL.

V and J are TRBV30 and TRBJ2-5, with no clear D. V lost 1 base and J lost 5, with 17 bases in between. This CDR3 contains 15 residues. CDR1 and CDR2 (germline): GTSNPN, SVGIG (reference sequence). CDR3 sequence (DNA): TGTGCCTGGAGTGCGGTGGGCACGGTGGGGGAGACCCAGTACTTC. Translating it yields CAWSAVGTVGETQYF.

CDR3 bases: TGCGCCAGCAGTCACACGGGACAGGGGCCTATGTTAGCCAAAAACATTCAGTACTTC. It is translated as CASSHTGQGPMLAKNIQYF. This rearrangement joins TRBV23-1 to TRBJ2-4; 10 bases map to TRBD1. TRBV23-1 is labeled an ORF, and its function is uncertain. The V and J ends lost 3 bases and 0 bases, in that order; junction bases with no gene match: 11. The CDR3 sequence is 19 residues long.

A few counts support this clone. The V and J genes are TRBV19 and TRBJ1-5; D is possibly TRBD1 (5 bases). The germline V gene has CDR1 LNHDA and CDR2 SQIVND (reference sequence). The CDR3 is 14 residues long. V was pared by 7 bases and J by 10 bases, with 20 bases between. CDR3 coding DNA: TGTGCCAGTATAGGTTCAGGGTCGATGGTACCCCAGCATTTT. It translates to CASIGSGSMVPQHF.